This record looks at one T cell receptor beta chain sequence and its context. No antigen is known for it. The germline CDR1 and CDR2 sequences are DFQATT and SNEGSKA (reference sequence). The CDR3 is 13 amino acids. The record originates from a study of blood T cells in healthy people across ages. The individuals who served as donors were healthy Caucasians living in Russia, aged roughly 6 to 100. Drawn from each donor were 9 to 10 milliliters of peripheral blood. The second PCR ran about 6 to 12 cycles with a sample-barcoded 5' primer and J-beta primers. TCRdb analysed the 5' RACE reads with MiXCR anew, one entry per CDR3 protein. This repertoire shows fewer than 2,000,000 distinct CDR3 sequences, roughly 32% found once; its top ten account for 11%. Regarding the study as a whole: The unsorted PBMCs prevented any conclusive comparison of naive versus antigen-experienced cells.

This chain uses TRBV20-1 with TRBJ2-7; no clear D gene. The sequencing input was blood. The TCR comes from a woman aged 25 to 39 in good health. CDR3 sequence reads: CSGWSDRTYEQYF. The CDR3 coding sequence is TGCAGCGGATGGTCGGATAGAACCTACGAGCAGTACTTC.